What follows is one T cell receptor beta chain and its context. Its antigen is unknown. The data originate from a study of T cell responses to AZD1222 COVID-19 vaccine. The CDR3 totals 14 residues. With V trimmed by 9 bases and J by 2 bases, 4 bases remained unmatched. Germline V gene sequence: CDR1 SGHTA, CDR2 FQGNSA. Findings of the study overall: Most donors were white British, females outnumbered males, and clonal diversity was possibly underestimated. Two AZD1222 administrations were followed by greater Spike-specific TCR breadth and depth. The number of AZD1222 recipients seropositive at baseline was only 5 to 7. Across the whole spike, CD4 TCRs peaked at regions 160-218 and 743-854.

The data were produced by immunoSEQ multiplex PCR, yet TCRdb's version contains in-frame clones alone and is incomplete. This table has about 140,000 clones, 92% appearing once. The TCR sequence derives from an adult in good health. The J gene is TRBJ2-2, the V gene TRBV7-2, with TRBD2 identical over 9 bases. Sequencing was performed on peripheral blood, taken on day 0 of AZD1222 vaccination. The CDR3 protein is CARSGGTNTGELFF. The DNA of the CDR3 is TGTGCCAGAAGCGGGGGGACAAACACCGGGGAGCTGTTTTTT. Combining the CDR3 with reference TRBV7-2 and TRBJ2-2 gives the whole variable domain GAGVSQSPSNKVTEKGKDVELRCDPISGHTALYWYRQSLGQGLEFLIYFQGNSAPDKSGLPSDRFSAERTGGSVSTLTIQRTQQEDSAVYLCARSGGTNTGELFFGEGSRLTVL.